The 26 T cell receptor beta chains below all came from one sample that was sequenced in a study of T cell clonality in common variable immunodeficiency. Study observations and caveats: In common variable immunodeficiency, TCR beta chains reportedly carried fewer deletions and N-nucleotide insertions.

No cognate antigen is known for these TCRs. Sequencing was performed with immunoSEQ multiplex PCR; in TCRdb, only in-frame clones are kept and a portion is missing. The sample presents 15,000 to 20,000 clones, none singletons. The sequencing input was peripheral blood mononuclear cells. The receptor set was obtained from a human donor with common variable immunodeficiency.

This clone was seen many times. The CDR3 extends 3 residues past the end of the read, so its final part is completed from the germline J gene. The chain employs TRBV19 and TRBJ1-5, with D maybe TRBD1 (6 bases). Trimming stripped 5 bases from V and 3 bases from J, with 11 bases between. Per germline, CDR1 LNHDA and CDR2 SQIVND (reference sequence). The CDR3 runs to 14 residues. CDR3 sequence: CASSQQGFNQPQHF. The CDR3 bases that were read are TGTGCCAGTAGTCAACAGGGTTTCAATCAGCCC.

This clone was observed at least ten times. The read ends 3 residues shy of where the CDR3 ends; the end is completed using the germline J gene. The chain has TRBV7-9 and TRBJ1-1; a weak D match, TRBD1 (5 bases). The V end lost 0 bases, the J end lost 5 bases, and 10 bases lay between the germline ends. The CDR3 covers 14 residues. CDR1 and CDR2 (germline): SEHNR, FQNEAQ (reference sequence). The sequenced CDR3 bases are TGTGCCAGCAGCTTAGCGTTGAAGGGGACTGAA. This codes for CASSLALKGTE. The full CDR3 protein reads CASSLALKGTEAFF.

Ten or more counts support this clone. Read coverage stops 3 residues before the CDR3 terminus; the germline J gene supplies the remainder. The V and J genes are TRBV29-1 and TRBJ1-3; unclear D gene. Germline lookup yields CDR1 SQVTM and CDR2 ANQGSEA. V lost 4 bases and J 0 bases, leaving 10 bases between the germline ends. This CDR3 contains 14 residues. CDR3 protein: CSVASPVSGNTIYF. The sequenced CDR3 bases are TGCAGCGTTGCTAGCCCCGTCTCTGGAAACACC.

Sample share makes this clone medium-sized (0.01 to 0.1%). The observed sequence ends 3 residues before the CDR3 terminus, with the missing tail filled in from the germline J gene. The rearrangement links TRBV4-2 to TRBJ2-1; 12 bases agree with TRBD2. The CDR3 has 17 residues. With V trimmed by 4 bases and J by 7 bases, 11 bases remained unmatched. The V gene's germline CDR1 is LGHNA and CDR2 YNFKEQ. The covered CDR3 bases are TGTGCCAGCAGCCTCATGACTAGCGGGAGAGGTGGAAATGAG. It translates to CASSLMTSGRGGNE. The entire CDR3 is CASSLMTSGRGGNEQFF.

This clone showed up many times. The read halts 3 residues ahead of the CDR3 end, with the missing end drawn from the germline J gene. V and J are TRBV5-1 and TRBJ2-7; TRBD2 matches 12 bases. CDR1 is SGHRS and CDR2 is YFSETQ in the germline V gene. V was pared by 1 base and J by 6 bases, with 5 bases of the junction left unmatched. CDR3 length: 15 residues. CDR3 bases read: TGCGCCAGCAGCTTGTTACTAGCGGGAGGAGGCGAG. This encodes CASSLLLAGGGE. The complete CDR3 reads CASSLLLAGGGEQYF.

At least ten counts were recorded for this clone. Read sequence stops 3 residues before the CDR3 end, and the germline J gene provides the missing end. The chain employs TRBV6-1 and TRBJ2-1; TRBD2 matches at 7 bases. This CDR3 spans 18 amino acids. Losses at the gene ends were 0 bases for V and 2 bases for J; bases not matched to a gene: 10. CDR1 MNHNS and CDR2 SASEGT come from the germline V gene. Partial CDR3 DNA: TGTGCCAGCAGTGAAGCCCTAGCGGTTTGGGGGGCCTACAATGAG. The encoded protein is CASSEALAVWGAYNE. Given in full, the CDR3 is CASSEALAVWGAYNEQFF.

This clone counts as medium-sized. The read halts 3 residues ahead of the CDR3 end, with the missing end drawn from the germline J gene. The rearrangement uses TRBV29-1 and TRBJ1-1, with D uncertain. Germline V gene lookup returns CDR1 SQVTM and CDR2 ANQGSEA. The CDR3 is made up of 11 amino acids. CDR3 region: CSVAKGFGAFF. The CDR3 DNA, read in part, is TGCAGCGTTGCCAAGGGCTTCGGA. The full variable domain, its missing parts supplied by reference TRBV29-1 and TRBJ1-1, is SAVISQKPSRDICQRGTSLTIQCQVDSQVTMMFWYRQQPGQSLTLIATANQGSEATYESGFVIDKFPISRPNLTFSTLTVSNMSPEDSSIYLCSVAKGFGAFFGQGTRLTVV.

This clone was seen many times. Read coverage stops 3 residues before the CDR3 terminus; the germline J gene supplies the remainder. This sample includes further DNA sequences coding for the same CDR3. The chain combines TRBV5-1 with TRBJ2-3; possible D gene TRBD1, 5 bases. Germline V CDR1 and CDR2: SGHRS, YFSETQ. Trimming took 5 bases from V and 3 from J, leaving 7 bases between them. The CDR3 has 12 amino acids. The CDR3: CASSRGTDTQYF. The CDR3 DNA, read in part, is TGCGCCAGCAGTAGGGGAACAGATACG.

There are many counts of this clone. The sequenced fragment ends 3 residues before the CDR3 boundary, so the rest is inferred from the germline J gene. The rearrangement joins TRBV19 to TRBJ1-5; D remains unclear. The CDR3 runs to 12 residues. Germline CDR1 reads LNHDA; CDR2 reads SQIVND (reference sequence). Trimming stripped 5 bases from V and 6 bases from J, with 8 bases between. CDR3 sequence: CASSPRGQPQHF. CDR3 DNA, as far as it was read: TGTGCCAGTAGTCCTCGGGGTCAGCCC.

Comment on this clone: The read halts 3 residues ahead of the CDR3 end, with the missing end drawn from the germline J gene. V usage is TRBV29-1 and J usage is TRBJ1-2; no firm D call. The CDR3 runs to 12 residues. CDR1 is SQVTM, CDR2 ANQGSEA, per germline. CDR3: CSVESGAYSYTF. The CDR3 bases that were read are TGCAGCGTTGAGTCAGGTGCTTATAGC.

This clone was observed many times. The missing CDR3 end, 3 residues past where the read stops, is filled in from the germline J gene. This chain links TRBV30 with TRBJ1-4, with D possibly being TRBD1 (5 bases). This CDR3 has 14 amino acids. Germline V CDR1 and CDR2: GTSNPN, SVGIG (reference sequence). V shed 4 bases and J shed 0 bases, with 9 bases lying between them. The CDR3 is CAWKRQTTNEKLFF. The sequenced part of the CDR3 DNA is TGTGCCTGGAAAAGACAGACAACTAATGAAAAA.

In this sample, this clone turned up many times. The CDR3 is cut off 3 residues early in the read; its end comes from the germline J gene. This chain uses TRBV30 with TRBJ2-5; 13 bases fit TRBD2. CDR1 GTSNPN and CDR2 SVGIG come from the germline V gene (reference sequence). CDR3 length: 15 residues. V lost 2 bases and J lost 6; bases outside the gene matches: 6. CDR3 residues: CAWSSWTSGSQTQYF. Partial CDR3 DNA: TGTGCCTGGAGTAGTTGGACTAGCGGGAGTCAGACC.

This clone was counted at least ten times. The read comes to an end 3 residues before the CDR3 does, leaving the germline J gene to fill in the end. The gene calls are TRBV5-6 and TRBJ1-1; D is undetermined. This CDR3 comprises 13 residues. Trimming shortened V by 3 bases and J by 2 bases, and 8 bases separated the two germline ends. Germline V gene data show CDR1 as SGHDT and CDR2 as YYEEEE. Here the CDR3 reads CASSYTVNTEAFF. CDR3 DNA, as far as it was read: TGTGCCAGCAGCTATACAGTAAACACTGAA.

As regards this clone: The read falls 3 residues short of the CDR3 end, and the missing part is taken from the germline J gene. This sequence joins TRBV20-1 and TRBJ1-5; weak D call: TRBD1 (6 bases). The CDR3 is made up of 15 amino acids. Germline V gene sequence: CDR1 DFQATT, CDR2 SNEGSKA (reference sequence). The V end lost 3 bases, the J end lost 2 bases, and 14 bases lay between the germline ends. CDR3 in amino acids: CSARRGGAGNQPQHF. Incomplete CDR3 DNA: TGCAGTGCTAGGAGGGGGGGGGCAGGCAATCAGCCC.

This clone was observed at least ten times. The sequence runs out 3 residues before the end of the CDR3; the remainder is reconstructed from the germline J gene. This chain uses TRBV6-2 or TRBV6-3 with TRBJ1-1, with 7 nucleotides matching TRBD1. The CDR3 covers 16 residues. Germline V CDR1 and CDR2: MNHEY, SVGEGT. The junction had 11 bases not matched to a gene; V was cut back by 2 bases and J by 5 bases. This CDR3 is CASSYVGTALGTEAFF. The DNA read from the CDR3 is TGTGCCAGCAGTTACGTAGGGACAGCGCTGGGGACTGAA.

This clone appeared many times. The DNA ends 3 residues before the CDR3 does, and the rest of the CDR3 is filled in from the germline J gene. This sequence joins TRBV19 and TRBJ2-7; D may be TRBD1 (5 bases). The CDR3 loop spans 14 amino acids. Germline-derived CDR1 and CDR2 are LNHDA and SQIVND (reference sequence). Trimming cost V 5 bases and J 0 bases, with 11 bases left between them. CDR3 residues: CASSLTAGSYEQYF. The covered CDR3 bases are TGTGCCAGTAGTCTGACAGCTGGCTCCTACGAG.

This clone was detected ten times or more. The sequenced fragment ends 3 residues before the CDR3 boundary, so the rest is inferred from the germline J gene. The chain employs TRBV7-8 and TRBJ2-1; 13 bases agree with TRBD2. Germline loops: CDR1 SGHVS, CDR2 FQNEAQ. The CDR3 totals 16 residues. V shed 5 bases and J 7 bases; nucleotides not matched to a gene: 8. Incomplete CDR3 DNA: TGTGCCAGCAGCGCTCCGGGACTAGCGGGACCAAATGAG. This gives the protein CASSAPGLAGPNE. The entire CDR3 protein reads CASSAPGLAGPNEQFF.

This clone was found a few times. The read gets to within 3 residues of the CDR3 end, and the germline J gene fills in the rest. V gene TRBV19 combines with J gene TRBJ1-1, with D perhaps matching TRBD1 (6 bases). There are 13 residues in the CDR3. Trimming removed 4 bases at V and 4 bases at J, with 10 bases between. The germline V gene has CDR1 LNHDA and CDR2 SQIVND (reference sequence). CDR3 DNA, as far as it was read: TGTGCCAGTAGTACAGGGGCGGGCACTGAA. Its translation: CASSTGAGTE. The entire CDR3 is CASSTGAGTEAFF.

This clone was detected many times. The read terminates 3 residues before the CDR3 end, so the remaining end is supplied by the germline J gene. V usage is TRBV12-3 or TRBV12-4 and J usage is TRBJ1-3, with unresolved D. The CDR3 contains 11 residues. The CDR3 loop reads CASSYSGSIYF. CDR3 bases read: TGTGCCAGCAGTTATAGCGGGAGC.

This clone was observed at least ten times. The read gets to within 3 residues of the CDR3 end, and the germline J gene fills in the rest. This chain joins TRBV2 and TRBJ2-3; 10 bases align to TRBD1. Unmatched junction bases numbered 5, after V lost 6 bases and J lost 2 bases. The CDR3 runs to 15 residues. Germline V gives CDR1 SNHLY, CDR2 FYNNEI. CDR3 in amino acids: CASSEGQGFTDTQYF. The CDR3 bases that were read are TGTGCCAGCAGCGAGGGACAGGGGTTCACAGATACG.

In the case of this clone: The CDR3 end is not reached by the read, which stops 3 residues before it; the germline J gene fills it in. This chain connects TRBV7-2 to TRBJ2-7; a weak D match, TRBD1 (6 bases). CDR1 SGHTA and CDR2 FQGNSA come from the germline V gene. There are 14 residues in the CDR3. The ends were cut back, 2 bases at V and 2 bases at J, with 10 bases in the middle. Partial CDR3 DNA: TGTGCCAGCAGCTTAAACAGGGAAGCCTACGAG. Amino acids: CASSLNREAYE. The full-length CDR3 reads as CASSLNREAYEQYF.

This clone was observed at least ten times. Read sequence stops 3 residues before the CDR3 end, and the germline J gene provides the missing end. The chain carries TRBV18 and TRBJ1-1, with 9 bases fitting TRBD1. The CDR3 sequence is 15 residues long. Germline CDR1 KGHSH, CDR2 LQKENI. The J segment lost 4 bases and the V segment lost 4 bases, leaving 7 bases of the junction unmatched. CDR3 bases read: TGTGCCAGCTCACTTTCACAGGGGGCTTCCACTGAA. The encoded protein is CASSLSQGASTE. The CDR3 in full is CASSLSQGASTEAFF. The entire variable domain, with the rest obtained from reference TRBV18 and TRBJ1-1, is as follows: NAGVMQNPRHLVRRRGQEARLRCSPMKGHSHVYWYRQLPEEGLKFMVYLQKENIIDESGMPKERFSAEFPKEGPSILRIQQVVRGDSAAYFCASSLSQGASTEAFFGQGTRLTVV.

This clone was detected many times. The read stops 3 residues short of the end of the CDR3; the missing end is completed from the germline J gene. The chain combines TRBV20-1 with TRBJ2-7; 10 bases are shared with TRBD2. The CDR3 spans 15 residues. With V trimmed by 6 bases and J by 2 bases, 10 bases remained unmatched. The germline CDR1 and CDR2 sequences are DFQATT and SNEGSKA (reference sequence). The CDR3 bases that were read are TGCAGTGCCCCGTCCAGGACTAGCGGCACCTACGAG. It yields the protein CSAPSRTSGTYE. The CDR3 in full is CSAPSRTSGTYEQYF.

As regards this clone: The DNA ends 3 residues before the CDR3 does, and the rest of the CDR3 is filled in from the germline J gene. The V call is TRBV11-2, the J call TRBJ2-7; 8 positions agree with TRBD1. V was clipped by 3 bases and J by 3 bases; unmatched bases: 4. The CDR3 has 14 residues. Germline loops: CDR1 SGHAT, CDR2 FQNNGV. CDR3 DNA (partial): TGTGCCAGCAGCTTCGCAGGGGGCGTCTACGAG. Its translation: CASSFAGGVYE. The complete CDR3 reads CASSFAGGVYEQYF.

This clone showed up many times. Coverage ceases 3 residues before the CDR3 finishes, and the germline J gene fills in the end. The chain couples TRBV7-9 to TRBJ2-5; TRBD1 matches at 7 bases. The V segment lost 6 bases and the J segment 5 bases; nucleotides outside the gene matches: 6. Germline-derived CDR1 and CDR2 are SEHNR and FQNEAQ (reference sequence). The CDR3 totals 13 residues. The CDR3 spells CASRPTGVETQYF. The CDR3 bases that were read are TGTGCCAGCAGGCCAACAGGGGTCGAGACC.

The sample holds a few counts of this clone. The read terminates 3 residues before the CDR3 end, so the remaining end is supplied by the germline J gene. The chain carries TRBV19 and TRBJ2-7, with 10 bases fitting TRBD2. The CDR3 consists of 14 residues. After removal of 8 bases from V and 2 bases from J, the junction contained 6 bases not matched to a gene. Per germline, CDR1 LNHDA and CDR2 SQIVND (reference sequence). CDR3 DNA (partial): TGTGCCAGTGGGTTAGCGGGAGGCACCTACGAG. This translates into CASGLAGGTYE. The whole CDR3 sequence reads CASGLAGGTYEQYF.